A single sample is the source of the 10 T cell receptor beta chains below, sequenced in a study of CD8+ T cells in alopecia areata. The treatment here: oral pan-JAK inhibitor, 5-10 mg twice daily. Extracted RNA was reverse transcribed, and the resulting cDNA served as sequencing template. The assay was immunoSEQ multiplex PCR, and TCRdb's table has in-frame clones only and misses some. The data contain 90,000 to 120,000 clones, roughly 84% of them singletons. The sample consisted of CD8+ T cells sorted from blood, taken at week 24, from a patient treated with tofacitinib. All receptors come from a human donor with alopecia areata.

The chain uses TRBV5-1 and TRBJ2-3; 8 bases are a match to TRBD2. V dropped 1 base and J dropped 0; count of bases not matched to a gene: 7. CDR3 length equals 17 residues. From germline, CDR1 is SGHRS and CDR2 YFSETQ. The CDR3, as DNA: TGCGCCAGCAGCTTGAGTGACGGGGGGGCCAGCACAGATACGCAGTATTTT. Translated, it gives CASSLSDGGASTDTQYF.

The V and J genes are TRBV5-6 and TRBJ2-7; D is uncertain. The CDR3 has 12 amino acids. V dropped 3 bases and J dropped 3 bases, with 7 bases sitting between them. The germline CDR1 and CDR2 sequences are SGHDT and YYEEEE. The chain's CDR3 is CASSSDYYEQYF. Here the CDR3 DNA reads TGTGCCAGCAGCTCGGATTACTACGAGCAGTACTTC. The full variable domain, rest sourced from reference TRBV5-6 and TRBJ2-7, is DAGVTQSPTHLIKTRGQQVTLRCSPKSGHDTVSWYQQALGQGPQFIFQYYEEEERQRGNFPDRFSGHQFPNYSSELNVNALLLGDSALYLCASSSDYYEQYFGPGTRLTVT.

This clone was detected a few times. The CDR3 reads CASSESANYGYTF. The CDR3 coding sequence is TGTGCCAGCAGTGAATCCGCTAACTATGGCTACACCTTC. The gene calls are TRBV27 and TRBJ1-2; unclear D gene. V lost 5 bases and J lost 0, with 7 bases in between. Germline CDR1 is MNHEY and CDR2 is SMNVEV (reference sequence). The CDR3 covers 13 residues.

By its share, this clone is medium-sized. The chain joins TRBV11-1 to TRBJ1-2; D not resolved. V gave up 8 bases and J gave up 2 bases, with 12 bases separating them. Germline V CDR1 and CDR2: SGHAT, FQDESV (reference sequence). The CDR3 is made up of 13 amino acids. DNA of the CDR3: TGTGCCAGCTCCGCAGTAGGGAACTATGGCTACACCTTC. As protein: CASSAVGNYGYTF.

J is TRBJ1-6 and V is TRBV7-9; D gene uncertain. The CDR3 contains 13 residues. V lost 4 bases and J lost 6, with 7 bases in between. Per the germline V gene, CDR1 is SEHNR and CDR2 is FQNEAQ (reference sequence). This CDR3 reads CASSSFSNSPLHF. The CDR3 DNA is TGTGCCAGCAGCTCATTTTCTAATTCACCCCTCCACTTT.

This clone is a singleton in its sample. The rearrangement links TRBV27 to TRBJ1-1, with TRBD1 as a possible D gene (5 bases). Trimming shortened V by 2 bases and J by 0 bases, and 7 bases separated the two germline ends. This CDR3 has 14 amino acids. CDR1 and CDR2 (germline): MNHEY, SMNVEV (reference sequence). The CDR3 DNA reads TGTGCCAGCAGTTTAGGGGCAGTGAACACTGAAGCTTTCTTT. Translating it yields CASSLGAVNTEAFF.

V gene TRBV9 combines with J gene TRBJ2-5; D may be TRBD1 or TRBD2 (6 bases each). The CDR3 runs to 18 residues. V was clipped by 8 bases and J by 4 bases, with 30 bases between them. Germline values: CDR1 SGDLS, CDR2 YYNGEE. The CDR3: CARAPHGVPGAKRETQYF. As DNA, the CDR3 is TGTGCCAGAGCACCCCACGGAGTCCCGGGGGCCAAGAGAGAGACCCAGTACTTC.

The V and J genes are TRBV6-1 and TRBJ2-7; TRBD1 aligns across 7 bases. The CDR3 is 18 residues long. V dropped 2 bases and J dropped 7; count of bases not matched to a gene: 20. Germline CDR1 is MNHNS and CDR2 is SASEGT. The CDR3 DNA sequence: TGTGCCAGCAGTGAACCGCGCTTAATCAGGACAGGCGCAAGGGAGCAGTACTTC. Protein: CASSEPRLIRTGAREQYF.

The rearrangement uses TRBV19 and TRBJ2-1; 8 nucleotides align to TRBD2. Germline trimming cut 7 bases from V and 4 bases from J; bases unmatched to any gene: 9. In germline, CDR1 is LNHDA, CDR2 SQIVND (reference sequence). There are 15 residues in the CDR3. The CDR3 spells CASTLRGGGYNEQFF. Here the CDR3 DNA reads TGTGCCAGTACCCTTCGGGGGGGCGGTTACAATGAGCAGTTCTTC.

The chain couples TRBV29-1 to TRBJ2-7; a weak D match, TRBD1 (5 bases). The germline V and J ends were trimmed by 6 bases and 7 bases, with 10 bases remaining between them. The CDR3 covers 10 residues. Germline assignment: CDR1 SQVTM and CDR2 ANQGSEA. The CDR3: CSVVGDEQYF. CDR3 coding DNA: TGCAGCGTCGTAGGGGATGAGCAGTACTTC.